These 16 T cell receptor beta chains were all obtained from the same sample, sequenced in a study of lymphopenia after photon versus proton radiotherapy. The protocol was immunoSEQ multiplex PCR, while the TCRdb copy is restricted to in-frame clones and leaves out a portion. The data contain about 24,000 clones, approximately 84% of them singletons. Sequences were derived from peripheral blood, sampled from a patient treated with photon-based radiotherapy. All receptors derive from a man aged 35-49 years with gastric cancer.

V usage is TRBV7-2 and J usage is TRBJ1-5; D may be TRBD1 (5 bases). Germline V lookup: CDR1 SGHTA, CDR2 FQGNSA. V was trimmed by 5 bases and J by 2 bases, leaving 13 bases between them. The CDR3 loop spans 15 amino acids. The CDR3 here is CASSPGGFGNQPQHF. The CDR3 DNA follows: TGTGCCAGCAGCCCCGGGGGGTTCGGCAATCAGCCCCAGCATTTT.

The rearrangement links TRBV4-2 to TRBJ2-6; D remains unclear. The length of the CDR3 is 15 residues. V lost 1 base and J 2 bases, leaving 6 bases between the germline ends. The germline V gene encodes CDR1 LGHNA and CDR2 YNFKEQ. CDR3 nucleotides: TGTGCCAGCAGCCAAGGGGGTACTGGGGCCAACGTCCTGACTTTC. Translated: CASSQGGTGANVLTF.

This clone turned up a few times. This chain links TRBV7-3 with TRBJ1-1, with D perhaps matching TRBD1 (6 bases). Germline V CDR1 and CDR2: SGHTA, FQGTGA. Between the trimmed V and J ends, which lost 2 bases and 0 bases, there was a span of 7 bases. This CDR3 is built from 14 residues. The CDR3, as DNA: TGTGCCAGCAGCTTAGGACAGTTGAACACTGAAGCTTTCTTT. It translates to CASSLGQLNTEAFF. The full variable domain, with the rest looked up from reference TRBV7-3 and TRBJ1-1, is GAGVSQTPSNKVTEKGKYVELRCDPISGHTALYWYRQSLGQGPEFLIYFQGTGAADDSGLPNDRFFAVRPEGSVSTLKIQRTERGDSAVYLCASSLGQLNTEAFFGQGTRLTVV.

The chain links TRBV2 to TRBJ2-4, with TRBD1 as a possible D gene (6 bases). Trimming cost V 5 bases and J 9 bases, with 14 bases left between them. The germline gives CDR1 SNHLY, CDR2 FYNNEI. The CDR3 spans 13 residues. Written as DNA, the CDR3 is TGTGCCAGCAGTCAGACAGGAAGTGGCATTCAGTACTTC. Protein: CASSQTGSGIQYF.

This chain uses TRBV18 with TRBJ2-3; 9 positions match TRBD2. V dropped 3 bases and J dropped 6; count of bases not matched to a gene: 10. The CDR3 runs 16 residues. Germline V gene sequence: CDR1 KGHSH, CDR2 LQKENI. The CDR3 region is CASSPPMAGGLDTQYF. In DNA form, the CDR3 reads TGTGCCAGCTCACCGCCCATGGCGGGGGGGCTGGATACGCAGTATTTT. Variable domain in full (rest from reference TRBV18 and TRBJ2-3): NAGVMQNPRHLVRRRGQEARLRCSPMKGHSHVYWYRQLPEEGLKFMVYLQKENIIDESGMPKERFSAEFPKEGPSILRIQQVVRGDSAAYFCASSPPMAGGLDTQYFGPGTRLTVL.

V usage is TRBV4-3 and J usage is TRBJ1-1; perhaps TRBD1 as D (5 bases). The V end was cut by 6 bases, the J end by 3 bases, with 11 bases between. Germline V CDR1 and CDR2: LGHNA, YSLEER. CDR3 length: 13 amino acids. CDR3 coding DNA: TGCGCCAGCAGGGGGGATAGGGACACTGAAGCTTTCTTT. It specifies CASRGDRDTEAFF.

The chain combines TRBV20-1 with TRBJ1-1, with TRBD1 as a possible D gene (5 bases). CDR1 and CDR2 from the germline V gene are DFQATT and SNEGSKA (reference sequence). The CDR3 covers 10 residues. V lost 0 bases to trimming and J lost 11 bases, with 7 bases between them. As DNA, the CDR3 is TGCAGTGCTAGAGAAAGGGACGCTTTCTTT. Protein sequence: CSARERDAFF.

CDR3 sequence: CASSAQGGTDTQYF. Written as DNA, the CDR3 is TGTGCCAGCAGCGCGCAGGGAGGCACAGATACGCAGTATTTT. The chain combines TRBV2 with TRBJ2-3; D could derive from TRBD1 or TRBD2 (5 bases each). Germline V gene sequence: CDR1 SNHLY, CDR2 FYNNEI. V lost 6 bases, J lost 1 base, and 11 bases lay in between. CDR3 length: 14 amino acids.

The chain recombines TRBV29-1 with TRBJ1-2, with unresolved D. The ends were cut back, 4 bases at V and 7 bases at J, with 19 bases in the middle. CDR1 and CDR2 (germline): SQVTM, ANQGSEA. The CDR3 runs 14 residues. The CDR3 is CSVAPGRVGSGYTF. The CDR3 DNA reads TGCAGCGTTGCCCCGGGAAGGGTTGGCAGTGGCTACACCTTC. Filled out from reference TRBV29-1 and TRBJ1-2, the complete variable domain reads SAVISQKPSRDICQRGTSLTIQCQVDSQVTMMFWYRQQPGQSLTLIATANQGSEATYESGFVIDKFPISRPNLTFSTLTVSNMSPEDSSIYLCSVAPGRVGSGYTFGSGTRLTVV.

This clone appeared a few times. Written as DNA, the CDR3 is TGTGCCAGCAGTGAAGGGCGGATGAACACTGAAGCTTTCTTT. Its protein is CASSEGRMNTEAFF. The chain carries TRBV6-1 and TRBJ1-1; D is ambiguous. CDR1 MNHNS and CDR2 SASEGT come from the germline V gene. V lost 1 base and J lost 0, with 6 bases in between. The CDR3 sequence is 14 residues long.

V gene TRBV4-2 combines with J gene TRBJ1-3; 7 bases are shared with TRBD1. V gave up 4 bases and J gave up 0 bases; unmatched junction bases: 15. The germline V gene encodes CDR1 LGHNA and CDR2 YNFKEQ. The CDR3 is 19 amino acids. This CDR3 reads CASSPPRGTGDSSGNTIYF. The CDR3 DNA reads TGTGCCAGCAGCCCCCCGCGTGGAACAGGGGACTCCTCTGGAAACACCATATATTTT.

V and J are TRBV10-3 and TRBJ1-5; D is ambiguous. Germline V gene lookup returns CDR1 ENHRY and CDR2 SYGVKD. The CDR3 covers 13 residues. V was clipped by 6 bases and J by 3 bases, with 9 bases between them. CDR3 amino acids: CAISVDNNQPQHF. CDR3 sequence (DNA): TGTGCCATCAGCGTAGACAACAATCAGCCCCAGCATTTT.

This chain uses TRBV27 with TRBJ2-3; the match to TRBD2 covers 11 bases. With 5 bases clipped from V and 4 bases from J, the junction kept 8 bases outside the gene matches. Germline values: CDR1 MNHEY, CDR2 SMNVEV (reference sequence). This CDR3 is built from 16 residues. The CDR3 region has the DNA TGTGCCAGCAGTAACCTCTTAGCGGGGGGGGCAGATACGCAGTATTTT. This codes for CASSNLLAGGADTQYF.

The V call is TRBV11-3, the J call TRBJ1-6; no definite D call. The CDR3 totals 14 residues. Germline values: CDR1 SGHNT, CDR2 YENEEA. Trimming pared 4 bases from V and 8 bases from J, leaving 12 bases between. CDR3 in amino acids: CASSSGRWDSPLHF. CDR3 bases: TGTGCCAGCAGCTCCGGGCGGTGGGATTCACCCCTCCACTTT.

Here the CDR3 reads CASSYSVAEAFF. CDR3 DNA: TGTGCCAGCAGTTACTCGGTCGCTGAAGCTTTCTTT. The V gene is TRBV6-6, the J gene TRBJ1-1; D remains ambiguous. V was cut by 0 bases and J by 6 bases, with 5 bases left in between. Germline CDR1 MNHNY, CDR2 SVGAGI (reference sequence). There are 12 residues in the CDR3.

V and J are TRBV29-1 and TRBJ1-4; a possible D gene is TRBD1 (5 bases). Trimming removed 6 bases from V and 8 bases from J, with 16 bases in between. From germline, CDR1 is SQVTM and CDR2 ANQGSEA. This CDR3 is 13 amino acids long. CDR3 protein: CSVRDSLGEKLFF. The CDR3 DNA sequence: TGCAGCGTACGCGACAGTTTAGGCGAAAAACTGTTTTTT. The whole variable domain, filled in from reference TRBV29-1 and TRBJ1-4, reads SAVISQKPSRDICQRGTSLTIQCQVDSQVTMMFWYRQQPGQSLTLIATANQGSEATYESGFVIDKFPISRPNLTFSTLTVSNMSPEDSSIYLCSVRDSLGEKLFFGSGTQLSVL.